This T cell receptor (beta chain) was identified during a study of cytotoxic CD8 clonotypes in ibrutinib-treated CLL. The J segment lost 2 bases and the V segment lost 4 bases, leaving 5 bases of the junction unmatched. The CDR3 is 15 amino acids. Germline CDR1 MDHEN, CDR2 SYDVKM. This clone was counted a few times. Its antigen is currently unknown. Genomic DNA in an amount of around 2.2 micrograms was extracted from cryopreserved PBMCs and used for the preparation of TCR beta libraries. The table came from immunoSEQ multiplex PCR; TCRdb's copy has only in-frame clones and leaves some out. The sample records 20,000 to 30,000 clones, 65% to 75% being singletons. Findings of the study overall: Public clonotypes were rare and shrank or held steady on treatment. Baseline-level clonality went beyond age-matched healthy donors and moved in step with circulating CD8+ T-cell counts.

The rearrangement uses TRBV28 and TRBJ1-5; 7 positions agree with TRBD1. The material sequenced was PBMCs, taken after 24 months of ibrutinib treatment. The source is a human donor with chronic lymphocytic leukemia. The CDR3 is CASSSPDRGNQPQHF. The CDR3 DNA is TGTGCCAGCAGTTCTCCCGACAGGGGCAATCAGCCCCAGCATTTT.